The 8 T cell receptor beta chains presented below share a single source sample, sequenced in a study of cytomegalovirus exposure and HLA in healthy donors. The PCR ran on 60 Vbeta and 13 Jbeta primers. The repertoire was sequenced with immunoSEQ multiplex PCR; TCRdb's copy has only in-frame clones and lacks some. The table shows more than 80,000 clones, with about 76% occurring only once. The sample was PBMCs. The receptors derive from a woman aged 50 to 60 in good health and CMV-seropositive.

This clone was observed a single time. This chain joins TRBV28 and TRBJ1-6, with TRBD1 as a possible D gene (5 bases). This CDR3 contains 13 residues. V was trimmed by 6 bases and J by 9 bases, leaving 12 bases between them. The germline V gene encodes CDR1 MDHEN and CDR2 SYDVKM. The CDR3 sequence is CASSRVLGSPLHF. For the CDR3, the DNA is TGTGCCAGCAGCAGGGTTTTGGGTTCACCCCTCCACTTT.

The chain links TRBV5-4 to TRBJ2-2; no firm D call. V was clipped by 0 bases and J by 2 bases, with 14 bases between them. The CDR3 spans 17 residues. Germline CDR1 is SGHNT and CDR2 is YYREEE (reference sequence). Written as DNA, the CDR3 is TGTGCCAGCAGCTTGGCTCCGCCAGGAACTAACACCGGGGAGCTGTTTTTT. Its translation is CASSLAPPGTNTGELFF.

The V gene is TRBV4-1, the J gene TRBJ2-7, with TRBD1 matching 7 bases. This CDR3 has 15 amino acids. The V segment lost 3 bases and the J segment 4 bases; nucleotides outside the gene matches: 9. Germline V lookup: CDR1 MGHRA, CDR2 YSYEKL. Here the CDR3 DNA reads TGCGCCAGCAGCCATTACCACAGGGGAGTGTACGAGCAGTACTTC. Its protein is CASSHYHRGVYEQYF.

V gene TRBV27 combines with J gene TRBJ1-2; D is possibly TRBD1 (6 bases). This CDR3 has 13 residues. V was clipped by 5 bases and J by 10 bases, with 17 bases between them. Germline V gene data show CDR1 as MNHEY and CDR2 as SMNVEV (reference sequence). The CDR3 nucleotides read TGTGCCAGCAGTCTCGCGGGGGCGGAGATCTACACCTTC. Translation gives CASSLAGAEIYTF.

As DNA, the CDR3 is TGTGCCAGTAGTATAGGACAGGGGGCGCTAACTGGCTATGGCTACACCTTC. This gives the protein CASSIGQGALTGYGYTF. The genes are TRBV19 and TRBJ1-2, with TRBD1 matching 10 bases. The CDR3 is made up of 17 amino acids. V dropped 1 base and J dropped 4; count of bases not matched to a gene: 9. The germline gives CDR1 LNHDA, CDR2 SQIVND (reference sequence).

The V gene is TRBV18, the J gene TRBJ1-1; no firm D call. Germline lookup yields CDR1 KGHSH and CDR2 LQKENI. V gave up 2 bases and J gave up 0 bases, with 10 bases separating them. This CDR3 has 15 residues. DNA for the CDR3: TGTGCCAGCTCACCAATGGCAGGATTGAACACTGAAGCTTTCTTT. Its translation is CASSPMAGLNTEAFF.

Worth noting for this clone: Other nucleotide sequences from this sample produce the same CDR3. J is TRBJ2-1 and V is TRBV11-2; the D is unclear. The CDR3 totals 13 residues. In germline, CDR1 is SGHAT, CDR2 FQNNGV. V was pared by 1 base and J by 5 bases, with 6 bases between. This chain's CDR3 is CASSLGLNNEQFF. CDR3 in DNA: TGTGCCAGCAGCTTAGGACTTAACAATGAGCAGTTCTTC.

V is TRBV5-6 and J is TRBJ1-2; no definite D call. V was trimmed by 1 base and J by 4 bases, leaving 8 bases between them. Germline V gene lookup returns CDR1 SGHDT and CDR2 YYEEEE. The CDR3 totals 13 residues. As DNA, the CDR3 is TGTGCCAGCAGCTTGACTGGGAGCTATGGCTACACCTTC. It specifies CASSLTGSYGYTF.